This T cell receptor beta chain was observed in a study of T cells in Graves' hyperthyroidism and ophthalmopathy. TCR beta CDR3 regions were amplified from RNA transcripts. Researchers ran a first-round RT-PCR on the TCR CDR3 using the HTBI primer set. TCRdb re-called the multiplex PCR reads through MiXCR, storing one row per CDR3 protein. This table has about 350,000 distinct CDR3 sequences, about 15% appearing once. Germline V gene sequence: CDR1 MRHNA, CDR2 SNTAGT. This CDR3 has 13 residues. V gave up 4 bases and J gave up 4 bases, with 7 bases separating them. Criteria for exclusion of patients were uncontrolled infection, other autoimmune disease, pregnancy or lactation. Every diagnosis used clinical symptoms, serum thyroxine and TRAb, thyroid ultrasound and orbital computed tomography. It was approximately 9.7 ml of fresh peripheral blood that supplied the PBMCs.

Sequencing was performed on blood. V and J are TRBV6-4 and TRBJ1-4, with unresolved D. The receptor was derived from a woman younger than 45 with Graves' hyperthyroidism. CDR3 nucleotide sequence: TGTGCCAGCAGTGGCCAGGTTAATGAAAAACTGTTTTTT. Translated: CASSGQVNEKLFF.